This T cell receptor beta chain was sequenced for a study of blood T cell repertoires in COVID-19. Study details: The samples span acute and convalescent COVID-19 from the United States, Italy and Spain. PBMCs, B-cell-depleted T cells, or T cells were the source of the cDNA or gDNA that made up the material.

How the authors handled the data: Reference gene primer amplification yielded estimated nucleated cell counts. Assay used: immunoSEQ multiplex PCR; TCRdb lists only in-frame clones, some missing. The D gene and trimming were derived from the DNA, and the V and J assignments and clone size from that table. The sample records approximately 250,000 clones, 86% being singletons. The ends were cut back, 5 bases at V and 4 bases at J, with 23 bases in the middle. CDR1 is SGHTA, CDR2 FQGTGA, per germline. This CDR3 is built from 17 residues. It was during active infection that Seattle patients were enrolled and then longitudinally followed.

Sequenced input: peripheral blood. This receptor was obtained from a woman between 70 and 85 years old with COVID-19, enrolled during active disease. The V gene is TRBV7-3, the J gene TRBJ1-1, with D possibly matching TRBD1 (6 bases). The CDR3 sequence: CASSTPRGGLLCTEAFF. Written as DNA, the CDR3 is TGTGCCAGCAGCACACCCCGGGGGGGGCTTCTTTGCACTGAAGCTTTCTTT.